These 31 T cell receptor beta chains were sequenced from one sample in a study of T cells after yellow fever vaccination. TCRdb ran MiXCR on the 5' RACE reads and lists one entry per CDR3 protein. The data contain approximately 580,000 distinct CDR3 sequences, 17% of them singletons. The source material was PBMCs, sampled less than 6 days after the first yellow fever vaccination. All receptors come from a man between 18 and 29 years old who received the YFV17D yellow fever vaccine.

The V call is TRBV5-6, the J call TRBJ2-3; 13 positions agree with TRBD2. Unmatched junction bases numbered 5, after V lost 4 bases and J lost 9 bases. This CDR3 spans 14 amino acids. The germline V gene has CDR1 SGHDT and CDR2 YYEEEE. The CDR3 sequence is CASSMTSGGRTQYF. CDR3 bases: TGTGCCAGCAGCATGACTAGCGGGGGGCGCACGCAGTATTTT. Looking up the rest from reference TRBV5-6 and TRBJ2-3 gives the full variable domain: DAGVTQSPTHLIKTRGQQVTLRCSPKSGHDTVSWYQQALGQGPQFIFQYYEEEERQRGNFPDRFSGHQFPNYSSELNVNALLLGDSALYLCASSMTSGGRTQYFGPGTRLTVL.

This chain joins TRBV19 and TRBJ2-1, with D possibly matching TRBD2 (6 bases). Per germline, CDR1 LNHDA and CDR2 SQIVND (reference sequence). Trimming removed 5 bases from V and 8 bases from J, with 16 bases in between. The CDR3 sequence is 14 residues long. In DNA form, the CDR3 reads TGTGCCAGTAGTTCCGGGACTTTCAAAGATGAGCAGTTCTTC. Encoded protein: CASSSGTFKDEQFF.

This clonotype has just one count. The chain joins TRBV29-1 to TRBJ2-1; TRBD1 is a possible D gene (5 bases). This CDR3 is built from 13 residues. V was pared by 6 bases and J by 6 bases, with 15 bases between. CDR1 is SQVTM, CDR2 ANQGSEA, per germline. CDR3 nucleotides: TGCAGCGTAGAGTCAACCCAGGGCAATGAGCAGTTCTTC. Amino acid sequence: CSVESTQGNEQFF.

This clonotype was found once. The CDR3 carries no conserved terminal phenylalanine or tryptophan, so it likely arises from a read error. The rearrangement links TRBV7-8 to TRBJ2-5; D may correspond to TRBD1 or TRBD2 (5 bases each). CDR1 SGHVS and CDR2 FQNEAQ come from the germline V gene. Trimming removed 0 bases from V and 4 bases from J, with 6 bases in between. The CDR3 runs to 13 residues. CDR3 protein: CASSLAGGETQYL. The CDR3 nucleotides are TGTGCCAGCAGCTTAGCTGGGGGAGAGACCCAGTACTTG.

This clonotype turned up a few times. This chain joins TRBV29-1 and TRBJ2-3; D not certain. The germline V and J ends were trimmed by 6 bases and 7 bases, with 8 bases remaining between them. CDR3 length: 10 amino acids. Germline V gene data show CDR1 as SQVTM and CDR2 as ANQGSEA. The CDR3 protein is CSVELNTQYF. CDR3 DNA sequence: TGCAGCGTGGAACTTAATACGCAGTATTTT.

The sample holds a few counts of this clonotype. The genes are TRBV10-3 and TRBJ1-1, with TRBD1 matching over 12 bases. Per germline, CDR1 ENHRY and CDR2 SYGVKD. The CDR3 runs to 16 residues. V lost 7 bases, J lost 0 bases, and 6 bases stayed unmatched. The CDR3 reads CAIKGDRGPLNTEAFF. In DNA form, the CDR3 reads TGTGCCATCAAGGGGGACAGGGGGCCCTTGAACACTGAAGCTTTCTTT.

The chain uses TRBV12-3 or TRBV12-4 and TRBJ1-4; perhaps TRBD1 as D (5 bases). The CDR3 extends over 13 amino acids. The germline V and J ends were trimmed by 3 bases and 6 bases, with 8 bases remaining between them. CDR3 protein: CASSFGGDEKLFF. CDR3 sequence (DNA): TGTGCCAGCAGTTTCGGGGGAGATGAAAAACTGTTTTTT.

This clonotype was counted a single time. V gene TRBV19 combines with J gene TRBJ2-3, with TRBD2 matching 8 bases. The ends lost 7 bases at V and 3 bases at J; junction bases unmatched: 3. Germline assignment: CDR1 LNHDA and CDR2 SQIVND (reference sequence). The CDR3 covers 13 residues. CDR3: CASNERGTDTQYF. The CDR3 bases are TGTGCCAGTAACGAGCGGGGGACAGATACGCAGTATTTT. The full variable domain, with the rest looked up from reference TRBV19 and TRBJ2-3, is DGGITQSPKYLFRKEGQNVTLSCEQNLNHDAMYWYRQDPGQGLRLIYYSQIVNDFQKGDIAEGYSVSREKKESFPLTVTSAQKNPTAFYLCASNERGTDTQYFGPGTRLTVL.

J is TRBJ2-2 and V is TRBV5-1; TRBD2 aligns across 7 bases. CDR3 size: 15 residues. J gave up 5 bases and V 4 bases, and 8 bases lay outside the gene matches. CDR1 and CDR2 (germline): SGHRS, YFSETQ. The CDR3 here is CASSLSAGETGELFF. The CDR3 DNA is TGCGCCAGCAGCCTTTCTGCGGGGGAAACCGGGGAGCTGTTTTTT.

This clonotype was found a few times. J is TRBJ2-7 and V is TRBV7-9; no clear D gene. V was clipped by 2 bases and J by 0 bases, with 5 bases between them. Per germline, CDR1 SEHNR and CDR2 FQNEAQ (reference sequence). The CDR3 covers 13 residues. The CDR3 region has the DNA TGTGCCAGCAGCTTACACGTCTCCTACGAGCAGTACTTC. Translated, it gives CASSLHVSYEQYF.

This chain uses TRBV5-1 with TRBJ2-3, with TRBD1 matching 9 bases. Germline assignment: CDR1 SGHRS and CDR2 YFSETQ. The CDR3 is made up of 16 amino acids. V gave up 0 bases and J gave up 5 bases; unmatched junction bases: 7. The DNA of the CDR3 is TGCGCCAGCAGCTTGGCCGGGACGGGACAGGGAGATACGCAGTATTTT. Translated: CASSLAGTGQGDTQYF.

This chain uses TRBV6-2 or TRBV6-3 with TRBJ1-1, with TRBD1 as a possible D gene (6 bases). The CDR3 contains 12 residues. Trimming removed 3 bases from V and 11 bases from J, with 13 bases in between. CDR1 and CDR2 (germline): MNHEY, SVGEGT. Written as DNA, the CDR3 is TGTGCCAGCAGTTATATCGACAGGAAGGCTTTCTTT. This sequence encodes CASSYIDRKAFF.

This chain uses TRBV6-5 with TRBJ2-2; 8 nucleotides line up with TRBD1. The J segment lost 5 bases and the V segment lost 2 bases, leaving 7 bases of the junction unmatched. CDR1 and CDR2 (germline): MNHEY, SVGAGI. The CDR3 is 16 residues long. The DNA of the CDR3 is TGTGCCAGCAGTTACGCGCCAGGGGGCGCGACCGGGGAGCTGTTTTTT. It translates to CASSYAPGGATGELFF.

There are a few counts of this clonotype. This chain joins TRBV11-2 and TRBJ2-3, with 7 positions matching TRBD2. Germline CDR1 and CDR2: SGHAT and FQNNGV. V shed 0 bases, J shed 11 bases, and the junction held 8 bases outside the gene matches. CDR3 size: 14 residues. In DNA form, the CDR3 reads TGTGCCAGCAGCTTAGACTTCCAAGGCGGGGGGCAGTATTTT. Translation gives CASSLDFQGGGQYF.

This chain links TRBV5-1 with TRBJ1-1; perhaps TRBD1 as D (5 bases). Per the germline V gene, CDR1 is SGHRS and CDR2 is YFSETQ. This CDR3 has 15 residues. Trimming took 0 bases from V and 4 from J, leaving 13 bases between them. Written as DNA, the CDR3 is TGCGCCAGCAGCTTGGTGGGCAGGGAGGGCACTGAAGCTTTCTTT. This sequence encodes CASSLVGREGTEAFF.

The chain links TRBV20-1 to TRBJ2-3; D remains ambiguous. There are 12 residues in the CDR3. V was clipped by 5 bases and J by 4 bases, with 10 bases between them. CDR1 is DFQATT, CDR2 SNEGSKA, per germline (reference sequence). The CDR3 sequence: CSAVPPADTQYF. The CDR3 nucleotides read TGCAGTGCTGTACCGCCCGCAGATACGCAGTATTTT.

This clonotype was counted only a few times. V usage is TRBV5-1 and J usage is TRBJ2-1; 15 bases align to TRBD2. Germline V gene sequence: CDR1 SGHRS, CDR2 YFSETQ. This CDR3 region has 14 residues. The V and J ends lost 4 bases and 9 bases, in that order; junction bases with no gene match: 2. The CDR3 nucleotides are TGCGCCAGCAGCAGGACTAGCGGGGGGGCTGAGCAGTTCTTC. Translating gives CASSRTSGGAEQFF. The entire variable domain, with the rest obtained from reference TRBV5-1 and TRBJ2-1, is as follows: KAGVTQTPRYLIKTRGQQVTLSCSPISGHRSVSWYQQTPGQGLQFLFEYFSETQRNKGNFPGRFSGRQFSNSRSEMNVSTLELGDSALYLCASSRTSGGAEQFFGPGTRLTVL.

The genes are TRBV7-9 and TRBJ2-2; D might be TRBD1 or TRBD2, each matching 5 bases. This CDR3 spans 15 amino acids. Trimming shortened V by 0 bases and J by 6 bases, and 11 bases separated the two germline ends. CDR1 is SEHNR, CDR2 FQNEAQ, per germline (reference sequence). This CDR3 is CASSLAWGSSGELFF. The DNA of the CDR3 is TGTGCCAGCAGCTTAGCGTGGGGGAGTTCCGGGGAGCTGTTTTTT.

The rearrangement uses TRBV5-5 and TRBJ2-7, with 7 bases fitting TRBD1. Unmatched junction bases numbered 8, after V lost 2 bases and J lost 6 bases. Germline V CDR1 and CDR2: SGHKS, YYEKEE (reference sequence). The CDR3 is made up of 14 amino acids. CDR3 loop: CASSFPAGGSEQYF. The CDR3 bases are TGTGCCAGCAGCTTTCCGGCAGGGGGTAGCGAGCAGTACTTC.

In its sample, this clonotype was seen a few times. The CDR3 is CASSLGPLHYGYTF. The CDR3, as DNA: TGTGCCAGCAGCTTAGGTCCGCTCCACTATGGCTACACCTTC. The chain joins TRBV7-9 to TRBJ1-2; D gene uncertain. Germline CDR1 is SEHNR and CDR2 is FQNEAQ (reference sequence). Trimming pared 1 base from V and 3 bases from J, leaving 9 bases between. The CDR3 extends over 14 amino acids.

The sample holds many counts of this clonotype. This rearrangement joins TRBV12-3 or TRBV12-4 to TRBJ2-2; D gene ambiguous. The CDR3 runs 12 residues. The ends were cut back, 3 bases at V and 6 bases at J, with 5 bases in the middle. The CDR3 loop is CASSFAAGELFF. For the CDR3, the DNA is TGTGCCAGCAGTTTTGCAGCCGGGGAGCTGTTTTTT.

The chain joins TRBV24-1 to TRBJ2-1; no clear D gene. Germline V lookup: CDR1 KGHDR, CDR2 SFDVKD. CDR3 size: 12 residues. Trimming cost V 8 bases and J 3 bases, with 7 bases left between them. Written as DNA, the CDR3 is TGTGCCACCATTCGACACTACAATGAGCAGTTCTTC. Amino acid sequence: CATIRHYNEQFF.

This clonotype has ten or more counts. The rearrangement uses TRBV7-9 and TRBJ1-1; TRBD1 might be the D (6 bases). This CDR3 region has 14 residues. V lost 5 bases and J 2 bases, leaving 12 bases between the germline ends. Germline loops: CDR1 SEHNR, CDR2 FQNEAQ (reference sequence). In DNA form, the CDR3 reads TGTGCCAGCAGCCATGCCGGGACAAACACTGAAGCTTTCTTT. Translated: CASSHAGTNTEAFF.

This clonotype was detected a few times. V is TRBV12-3 or TRBV12-4 and J is TRBJ1-2, with D unclear. The CDR3 length is 12 residues. V was trimmed by 3 bases and J by 3 bases, leaving 5 bases between them. CDR3 protein: CASSFADYGYTF. The CDR3 DNA follows: TGTGCCAGCAGTTTCGCGGACTATGGCTACACCTTC.

V gene TRBV5-1 combines with J gene TRBJ1-1, with TRBD1 matching over 8 bases. V dropped 1 base and J dropped 4; count of bases not matched to a gene: 6. Germline V gene data show CDR1 as SGHRS and CDR2 as YFSETQ. The CDR3 totals 15 residues. In nucleotides, the CDR3 is TGCGCCAGCAGCTTGACAGGGGGAGGAGGCACTGAAGCTTTCTTT. This codes for CASSLTGGGGTEAFF. Together with reference TRBV5-1 and TRBJ1-1, the CDR3 gives the full variable domain: KAGVTQTPRYLIKTRGQQVTLSCSPISGHRSVSWYQQTPGQGLQFLFEYFSETQRNKGNFPGRFSGRQFSNSRSEMNVSTLELGDSALYLCASSLTGGGGTEAFFGQGTRLTVV.

This clonotype was observed at least ten times. The chain has TRBV12-3 or TRBV12-4 and TRBJ2-1; 7 bases are shared with TRBD1. V trimming: 3 bases; J trimming: 3 bases; junction bases outside the gene matches: 2. The CDR3 runs to 14 residues. The CDR3 DNA follows: TGTGCCAGCAGTTTGGGACAGAGCTACAATGAGCAGTTCTTC. It yields the protein CASSLGQSYNEQFF.

This chain connects TRBV6-2 or TRBV6-3 to TRBJ2-1, with D perhaps TRBD1 (6 bases). V was shortened by 5 bases and J by 10 bases, with 18 bases between the two germline ends. The V gene's germline CDR1 is MNHEY and CDR2 SVGEGT. The CDR3 contains 14 residues. CDR3 DNA sequence: TGTGCCAGCAGTGTGGGGGCCCCTAATCGCGAGCAGTTCTTC. Protein sequence: CASSVGAPNREQFF.

The chain links TRBV25-1 to TRBJ2-3; 8 bases line up with TRBD2. This CDR3 is built from 15 residues. V was clipped by 3 bases and J by 0 bases; unmatched bases: 2. Germline loops: CDR1 MGHDK, CDR2 SYGVNS. CDR3 nucleotides: TGTGCCAGCAGTGATTTAGCGGGGAGCACAGATACGCAGTATTTT. Amino acid sequence: CASSDLAGSTDTQYF.

V gene TRBV12-3 or TRBV12-4 combines with J gene TRBJ1-2; 8 positions match TRBD1. V was clipped by 2 bases and J by 8 bases; unmatched bases: 13. The CDR3 has 16 amino acids. The CDR3 DNA reads as TGTGCCAGCAGTTTACAGGGGGCCGGGGGGATAGACGGCTACACCTTC. This codes for CASSLQGAGGIDGYTF.

The rearrangement links TRBV28 to TRBJ2-7, with 8 nucleotides matching TRBD2. The CDR3 is made up of 14 amino acids. V gave up 7 bases and J gave up 2 bases; unmatched junction bases: 7. Germline V gives CDR1 MDHEN, CDR2 SYDVKM. CDR3 DNA: TGTGCCAGCAACTCGGGGGGGCGAGCCTACGAGCAGTACGTC. It yields the protein CASNSGGRAYEQYV.

The chain links TRBV29-1 to TRBJ1-1; unclear D gene. Trimming cost V 7 bases and J 0 bases, with 9 bases left between them. The V gene's germline CDR1 is SQVTM and CDR2 ANQGSEA. The CDR3 runs to 12 residues. This CDR3 is CSGARMNTEAFF. CDR3 coding DNA: TGCAGCGGGGCGAGGATGAACACTGAAGCTTTCTTT.